These T cell receptor beta chains were read from a single sample in a study of glioma-infiltrating T cells after dendritic cell vaccination. TCRdb's table, derived via immunoSEQ multiplex PCR, lists solely in-frame clones and lacks some. The data show approximately 48,000 clones, approximately 89% seen once. This specimen was blood, taken after dendritic cell vaccination. Receptors were obtained from a human donor with glioblastoma. The CDR3 runs from the conserved cysteine through the conserved F or W. The D gene is left open where the match is weak. Only some rows state a clone size, as once, few, many or a class for expanded clones.

abundance	d_gene	j_gene	v_gene	CDR3aa	CDR3nt
NA	NA	TRBJ2-7	TRBV10-3	CAISGTYEQYF	TGTGCCATCAGCGGGACCTACGAGCAGTACTTC
NA	TRBD1	TRBJ1-1	TRBV10-3	CAVGQGGTEAFF	TGTGCCGTCGGACAGGGAGGCACTGAAGCTTTCTTT
NA	NA	TRBJ2-3	TRBV29-1	CSVPDIYGGPHTDTQYF	TGCAGCGTTCCCGACATATATGGGGGCCCGCATACAGATACGCAGTATTTT
NA	TRBD1	TRBJ1-5	TRBV28	CASSPTRGTGNQPQHF	TGTGCCAGCAGCCCAACCCGAGGGACAGGGAATCAGCCCCAGCATTTT
NA	NA	TRBJ2-3	TRBV7-8	CASIRGRLSTDTQYF	TGTGCCAGCATAAGGGGCAGACTTAGCACAGATACGCAGTATTTT
NA	TRBD2	TRBJ2-1	TRBV10-3	CAINSGSPYNEQFF	TGTGCCATCAATAGCGGGTCTCCGTACAATGAGCAGTTCTTC
NA	TRBD1	TRBJ1-2	TRBV9	CASSVGGTENIYGYTF	TGTGCCAGCAGCGTAGGTGGGACAGAGAACATCTATGGCTACACCTTC
NA	TRBD1	TRBJ2-1	TRBV10-3	CAITRAGGDSPQFF	TGTGCCATCACGAGGGCAGGGGGCGATAGCCCTCAGTTCTTC
NA	TRBD1	TRBJ2-2	TRBV9	CASSVSTGVGELFF	TGTGCCAGCAGCGTCAGTACAGGGGTCGGGGAGCTGTTTTTT
NA	TRBD2	TRBJ2-3	TRBV9	CASSVGASGFTDTQYF	TGTGCCAGCAGCGTAGGAGCTAGCGGCTTCACAGATACGCAGTATTTT
NA	NA	TRBJ2-1	TRBV7-2	CASSLVSAGMRVNEQFF	TGTGCCAGCAGCTTAGTTAGCGCCGGGATGAGAGTGAATGAGCAGTTCTTC
large	TRBD1	TRBJ1-3	TRBV10-3	CASNRDRFSGNTIYF	TGTGCCAGTAACCGGGACAGATTTTCTGGAAACACCATATATTTT
NA	TRBD2	TRBJ2-7	TRBV9	CASSGGLAGTYEQYF	TGTGCCAGCAGCGGCGGACTAGCGGGGACCTACGAGCAGTACTTC
NA	NA	TRBJ1-2	TRBV19	CASSMGGYHGYTF	TGTGCCAGTAGTATGGGAGGCTACCATGGCTACACCTTC
NA	TRBD1	TRBJ1-5	TRBV4-3	CASSLTGLHQPQHF	TGCGCCAGCAGCCTGACAGGGTTACATCAGCCCCAGCATTTT
NA	NA	TRBJ1-1	TRBV14	CASSQNRRNTEAFF	TGTGCCAGCAGCCAGAACCGTAGGAACACTGAAGCTTTCTTT
NA	NA	TRBJ1-5	TRBV6-6	CASRGEGRQPQHF	TGTGCCAGCCGCGGGGAGGGCAGGCAGCCCCAGCATTTT
NA	TRBD1	TRBJ2-1	TRBV7-7	CASSLTGGLYNEQFF	TGTGCTAGCAGCCTGACAGGGGGCCTCTACAATGAGCAGTTCTTC
NA	NA	TRBJ1-1	TRBV25-1	CASSERGGSKTFF	TGTGCCAGCAGTGAACGGGGAGGCTCCAAGACTTTCTTT
NA	TRBD1	TRBJ2-5	TRBV19	CASSMSGGRETQYF	TGTGCCAGTAGTATGTCAGGGGGCCGGGAGACCCAGTACTTC
NA	NA	TRBJ2-5	TRBV2	CASSDGRGEETQYF	TGTGCCAGCAGTGATGGCAGGGGGGAAGAGACCCAGTACTTC
NA	TRBD1	TRBJ2-3	TRBV6-5	CASSQDRGLGDTQYF	TGTGCCAGCAGCCAAGACAGGGGGCTCGGAGATACGCAGTATTTT
NA	NA	TRBJ2-1	TRBV5-1	CASSLAEAGRKEQFF	TGCGCCAGCAGCTTGGCCGAGGCAGGGAGGAAAGAGCAGTTCTTC
NA	NA	TRBJ2-1	TRBV19	CASSIDLNGANEQFF	TGTGCCAGTAGTATAGATCTCAATGGGGCCAATGAGCAGTTCTTC
NA	NA	TRBJ2-7	TRBV6-6	CASSPDGTYEQYF	TGTGCCAGCTCACCAGACGGGACCTACGAGCAGTACTTC
once	NA	TRBJ2-1	TRBV5-1	CASSLLPSSYNEQFF	TGCGCCAGCAGCTTGTTGCCGAGCTCCTACAATGAGCAGTTCTTC
NA	NA	TRBJ1-2	TRBV15	CATSRDRFANYGYTF	TGTGCCACCAGCAGAGACAGGTTCGCTAACTATGGCTACACCTTC
NA	TRBD1	TRBJ1-2	TRBV5-4	CATGGTGTYGYTF	TGTGCCACCGGCGGGACAGGGACTTATGGCTACACCTTC
NA	NA	TRBJ1-2	TRBV7-2	CASSLAGGDGYTF	TGTGCCAGCAGCTTAGCAGGAGGGGATGGCTACACCTTC
NA	NA	TRBJ2-3	TRBV7-3	CASSLRSSALYTQYF	TGTGCCAGCAGCTTAAGGTCTAGCGCGTTATATACGCAGTATTTT
NA	TRBD2	TRBJ2-7	TRBV5-1	CASSLDSPGGEQYF	TGCGCCAGCAGCTTGGACAGCCCGGGGGGGGAGCAGTACTTC
NA	TRBD2	TRBJ2-7	TRBV29-1	CSVDGLDPSYEQYF	TGCAGCGTGGACGGACTAGACCCCTCCTACGAGCAGTACTTC
NA	TRBD2	TRBJ2-3	TRBV30	CASGRLDTQYF	TGTGCTAGCGGGAGATTGGATACGCAGTATTTT
NA	NA	TRBJ1-1	TRBV14	CASSQERVTEAFF	TGTGCCAGCAGCCAAGAGAGGGTCACTGAAGCTTTCTTT
NA	TRBD2	TRBJ2-1	TRBV7-6	CASSSPRISGIGNEQFF	TGTGCCAGCAGCTCCCCGCGCATCAGCGGGATTGGGAATGAGCAGTTCTTC
NA	NA	TRBJ2-7	TRBV6-5	CASSPDGTYEQYF	TGTGCCAGCTCACCAGACGGGACCTACGAGCAGTACTTC
once	TRBD2	TRBJ2-1	TRBV19	CASSKERLAYNEQFF	TGTGCCAGTAGTAAGGAGAGACTAGCATACAATGAGCAGTTCTTC
few	NA	TRBJ2-3	TRBV14	CASSQDAGARTDTQYF	TGTGCCAGCAGCCAAGATGCGGGTGCACGTACAGATACGCAGTATTTT
NA	TRBD1	TRBJ2-5	TRBV19	CASSSGQGVTWEQYF	TGTGCCAGTAGCTCTGGACAGGGGGTGACTTGGGAGCAGTACTTC
NA	TRBD1	TRBJ2-3	TRBV7-3	CASSPGQVLDTQYF	TGTGCCAGCAGCCCGGGACAGGTCCTAGATACGCAGTATTTT
few	NA	TRBJ2-5	TRBV4-1	CASSQERQGETQYF	TGCGCCAGCAGCCAAGAACGCCAGGGGGAGACCCAGTACTTC
once	TRBD2	TRBJ2-3	TRBV28	CASSLSGLGGTQYF	TGTGCCAGCAGTTTATCGGGGCTCGGGGGGACGCAGTATTTT
NA	NA	TRBJ1-2	TRBV28	CASSSTGGGFGLYGYTF	TGTGCCAGCAGCTCCACTGGGGGGGGCTTTGGCCTCTATGGCTACACCTTC
NA	TRBD2	TRBJ2-1	TRBV10-3	CAISQTGTSKRGYNEQFF	TGTGCCATCAGCCAAACCGGGACGTCTAAGCGGGGCTACAATGAGCAGTTCTTC
NA	NA	TRBJ2-2	TRBV6-1	CASSATGGELFF	TGTGCCAGCAGTGCGACGGGCGGGGAGCTGTTTTTT
NA	NA	TRBJ2-2	TRBV6-1	CASASDRGGELFF	TGTGCCAGCGCTAGCGACCGGGGCGGGGAGCTGTTTTTT
NA	NA	TRBJ2-1	TRBV4-3	CASSQGVGTLNEQFF	TGCGCCAGCAGCCAAGGGGTAGGGACTTTGAATGAGCAGTTCTTC
NA	TRBD1	TRBJ2-3	TRBV4-2	CASSQADRETKYTQYF	TGTGCCAGCAGCCAAGCCGACAGGGAAACGAAATATACGCAGTATTTT
NA	TRBD2	TRBJ2-1	TRBV28	CASSSPSGSSYNEQFF	TGTGCCAGCAGTTCCCCAAGCGGGAGCTCCTACAATGAGCAGTTCTTC
NA	TRBD2	TRBJ2-1	TRBV7-9	CASSLAGGGFF	TGTGCCAGCAGCTTGGCGGGAGGGGGGTTCTTC
NA	NA	TRBJ2-1	TRBV5-6	CASSSTITRGRVEPNEQFF	TGTGCCAGCAGCTCGACCATAACTCGCGGCAGAGTAGAACCCAATGAGCAGTTCTTC
NA	TRBD1	TRBJ1-1	TRBV7-2	CASKYRTGANTEAFF	TGTGCCAGCAAATACCGGACAGGGGCGAACACTGAAGCTTTCTTT
NA	NA	TRBJ1-4	TRBV7-2	CASSFRATNEKLFF	TGTGCCAGCAGCTTCCGGGCAACTAATGAAAAACTGTTTTTT
once	TRBD1	TRBJ1-2	TRBV5-4	CASSFPGGFNYGYTF	TGTGCCAGCAGCTTTCCAGGGGGCTTCAACTATGGCTACACCTTC
NA	NA	TRBJ2-1	TRBV28	CASRHRGLSNEQFF	TGTGCCAGCAGACATCGCGGCTTGAGCAATGAGCAGTTCTTC
NA	NA	TRBJ2-4	TRBV7-2	CASSFFDLAKNIQYF	TGTGCCAGCAGCTTTTTCGACTTAGCCAAAAACATTCAGTACTTC